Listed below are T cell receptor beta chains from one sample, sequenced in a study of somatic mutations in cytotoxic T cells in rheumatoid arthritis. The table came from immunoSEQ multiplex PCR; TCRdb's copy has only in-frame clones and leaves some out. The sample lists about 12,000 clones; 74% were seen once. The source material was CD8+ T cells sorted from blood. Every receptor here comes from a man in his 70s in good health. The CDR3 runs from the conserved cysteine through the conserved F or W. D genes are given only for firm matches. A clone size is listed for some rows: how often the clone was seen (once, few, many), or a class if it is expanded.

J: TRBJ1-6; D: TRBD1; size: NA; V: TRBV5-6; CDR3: CASSTEGQGGSPLHF; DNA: TGTGCCAGCAGCACAGAGGGACAGGGCGGTTCACCCCTCCACTTT
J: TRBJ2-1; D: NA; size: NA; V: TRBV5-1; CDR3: CASSPWDGNEQFF; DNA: TGCGCCAGCAGCCCCTGGGACGGGAATGAGCAGTTCTTC
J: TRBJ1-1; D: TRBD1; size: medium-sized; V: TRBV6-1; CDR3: CASSDWQGGYHHEAFF; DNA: TGTGCCAGCAGTGATTGGCAGGGGGGCTACCACCATGAAGCTTTCTTT
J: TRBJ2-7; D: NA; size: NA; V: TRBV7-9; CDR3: CASSLGVTAYEQYF; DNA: TGTGCCAGCAGCTTAGGCGTGACAGCCTACGAGCAGTACTTC
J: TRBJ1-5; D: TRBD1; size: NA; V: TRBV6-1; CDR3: CASTGQGGQPQHF; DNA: TGTGCCAGCACGGGACAGGGAGGCCAGCCCCAGCATTTT
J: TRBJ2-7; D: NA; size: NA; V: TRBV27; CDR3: CASSHSYEQYF; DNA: TGTGCCAGCAGTCACTCCTACGAGCAGTACTTC
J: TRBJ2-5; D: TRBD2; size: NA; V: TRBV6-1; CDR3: CASSEAFSGGRQETQYF; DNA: TGTGCCAGCAGTGAAGCGTTTAGCGGGGGCCGGCAAGAGACCCAGTACTTC
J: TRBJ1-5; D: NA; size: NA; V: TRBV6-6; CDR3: CASSFGGTHSNQPQHF; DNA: TGTGCCAGCAGTTTCGGGGGGACACATAGCAATCAGCCCCAGCATTTT
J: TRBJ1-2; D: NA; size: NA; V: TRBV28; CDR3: CASSLWGVGKDTDYGYTF; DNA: TGTGCCAGCAGTTTATGGGGCGTCGGCAAAGACACGGACTATGGCTACACCTTC
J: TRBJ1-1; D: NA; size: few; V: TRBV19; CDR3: CASSITGYTEAFF; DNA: TGTGCCAGTAGTATCACGGGGTACACTGAAGCTTTCTTT
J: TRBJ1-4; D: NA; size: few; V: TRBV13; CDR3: CASSLQNEKLFF; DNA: TGTGCCAGCAGCTTACAAAATGAAAAACTGTTTTTT
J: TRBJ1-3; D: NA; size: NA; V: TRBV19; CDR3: CASSIGGNSSGNTIYF; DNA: TGTGCCAGTAGTATAGGTGGCAATAGCTCTGGAAACACCATATATTTT
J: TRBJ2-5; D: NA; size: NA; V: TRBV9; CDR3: CASSISWGSKETQYF; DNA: TGTGCCAGCAGCATCTCTTGGGGGTCGAAAGAGACCCAGTACTTC
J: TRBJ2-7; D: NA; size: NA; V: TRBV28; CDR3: CASSFIGYEQYF; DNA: TGTGCCAGCAGTTTTATCGGCTACGAGCAGTACTTC
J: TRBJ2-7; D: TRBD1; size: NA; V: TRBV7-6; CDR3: CASSPGQGYEQYF; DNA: TGTGCCAGCAGCCCAGGACAGGGCTACGAGCAGTACTTC
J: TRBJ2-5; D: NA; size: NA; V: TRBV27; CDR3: CASSLGYQETQYF; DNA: TGTGCCAGCAGTTTAGGGTACCAAGAGACCCAGTACTTC
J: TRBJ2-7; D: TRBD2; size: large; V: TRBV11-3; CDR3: CASSSTSGSHEQYF; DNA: TGTGCCAGCAGCTCGACTAGCGGGAGCCACGAGCAGTACTTC
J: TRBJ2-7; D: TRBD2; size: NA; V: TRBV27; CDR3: CASRSGRGEQYF; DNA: TGTGCCAGCAGAAGCGGGAGGGGGGAGCAGTACTTC
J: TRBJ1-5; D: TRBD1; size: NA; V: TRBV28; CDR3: CASSSRQGPQPQHF; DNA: TGTGCCAGCAGTTCCCGACAGGGCCCTCAGCCCCAGCATTTT
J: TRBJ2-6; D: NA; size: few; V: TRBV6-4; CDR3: CASSVSGDGANVLTF; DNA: TGTGCCAGCAGTGTTTCCGGGGACGGGGCCAACGTCCTGACTTTC
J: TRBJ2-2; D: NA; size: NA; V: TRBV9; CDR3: CASSATTRNTGELFF; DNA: TGTGCCAGCAGCGCCACCACCCGGAACACCGGGGAGCTGTTTTTT
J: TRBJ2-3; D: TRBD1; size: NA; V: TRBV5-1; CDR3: CASSLGGDSTDTQYF; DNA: TGCGCCAGCAGCTTAGGGGGCGACAGCACAGATACGCAGTATTTT
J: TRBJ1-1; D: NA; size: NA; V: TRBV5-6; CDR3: CASRERGAGTEAFF; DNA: TGTGCCAGCAGGGAGAGGGGGGCGGGGACTGAAGCTTTCTTT
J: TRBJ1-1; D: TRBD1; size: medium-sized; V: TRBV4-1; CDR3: CASSQDAPWDSQWAFF; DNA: TGCGCCAGCAGCCAAGACGCCCCTTGGGACAGCCAGTGGGCTTTCTTT
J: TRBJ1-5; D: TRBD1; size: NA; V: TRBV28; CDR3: CASSGQVSNQPQHF; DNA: TGTGCCAGCAGTGGACAGGTTAGCAATCAGCCCCAGCATTTT
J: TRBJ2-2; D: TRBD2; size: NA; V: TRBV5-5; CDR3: CASSYPGGGNTGELFF; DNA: TGTGCCAGCAGCTACCCCGGGGGGGGTAACACCGGGGAGCTGTTTTTT
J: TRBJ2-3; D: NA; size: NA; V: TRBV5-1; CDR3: CASSLTSSSTDTQYF; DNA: TGCGCCAGCAGCTTGACAAGTTCTAGCACAGATACGCAGTATTTT
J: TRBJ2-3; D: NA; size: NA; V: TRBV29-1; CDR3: CSGQGIEDTQYF; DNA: TGCAGCGGGCAGGGAATAGAAGATACGCAGTATTTT
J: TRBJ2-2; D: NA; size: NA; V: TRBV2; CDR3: CASSHGDAGELFF; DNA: TGTGCCAGCAGTCATGGGGATGCCGGGGAGCTGTTTTTT
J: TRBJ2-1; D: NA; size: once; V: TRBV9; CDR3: CASSVAGDTNEQFF; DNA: TGTGCCAGCAGCGTAGCGGGGGATACGAATGAGCAGTTCTTC
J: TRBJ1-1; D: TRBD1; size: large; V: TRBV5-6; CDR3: CASSVDRVTEAFF; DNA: TGTGCCAGCAGCGTGGACAGGGTCACTGAAGCTTTCTTT
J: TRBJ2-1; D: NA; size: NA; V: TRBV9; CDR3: CASGGGGSGNEQFF; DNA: TGTGCCAGCGGAGGAGGGGGGAGTGGGAATGAGCAGTTCTTC
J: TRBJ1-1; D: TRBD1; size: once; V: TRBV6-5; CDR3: CASSSDRGGWTEAFF; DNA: TGTGCCAGCAGTTCGGACAGGGGTGGATGGACTGAAGCTTTCTTT
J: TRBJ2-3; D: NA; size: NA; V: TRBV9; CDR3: CASSVGRSGTDTQYF; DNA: TGTGCCAGCAGCGTAGGGAGGAGCGGCACAGATACGCAGTATTTT
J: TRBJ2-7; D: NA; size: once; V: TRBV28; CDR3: CASSSTRILTPYEQYF; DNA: TGTGCCAGCAGTTCGACTAGGATCCTAACCCCCTACGAGCAGTACTTC
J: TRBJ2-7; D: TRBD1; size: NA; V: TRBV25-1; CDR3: CASSESGTGSIEQYF; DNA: TGTGCCAGCAGTGAATCAGGGACAGGGAGTATCGAGCAGTACTTC
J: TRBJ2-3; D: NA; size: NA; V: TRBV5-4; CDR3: CASSSQSDTQYF; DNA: TGTGCCAGCAGTTCCCAGTCAGATACGCAGTATTTT
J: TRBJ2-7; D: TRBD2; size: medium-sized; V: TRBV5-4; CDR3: CASSLAPREGLYEQYF; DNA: TGTGCCAGCAGCTTGGCTCCGCGGGAGGGCCTCTACGAGCAGTACTTC
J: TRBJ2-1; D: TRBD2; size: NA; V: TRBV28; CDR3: CASSLGLDEQFF; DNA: TGTGCCAGCAGTTTGGGACTAGATGAGCAGTTCTTC
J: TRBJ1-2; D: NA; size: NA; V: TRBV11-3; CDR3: CASSLDRVRDSYGYTF; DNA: TGTGCCAGCAGCTTAGATCGGGTCAGAGATTCTTATGGCTACACCTTC
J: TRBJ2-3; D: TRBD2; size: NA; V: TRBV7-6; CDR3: CASSLMAGGTDTQYF; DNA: TGTGCCAGCAGCTTAATGGCGGGGGGGACAGATACGCAGTATTTT
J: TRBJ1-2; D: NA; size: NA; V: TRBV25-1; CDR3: CASRSSGSVHGYTF; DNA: TGTGCCAGCAGGTCGAGCGGAAGCGTACATGGCTACACCTTC
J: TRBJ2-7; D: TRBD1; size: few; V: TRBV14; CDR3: CASSPTGAISYEQYF; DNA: TGTGCCAGCAGTCCCACAGGGGCCATCTCCTACGAGCAGTACTTC
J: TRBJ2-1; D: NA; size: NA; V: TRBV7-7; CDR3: CASSLGEGLNEQFF; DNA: TGTGCCAGCAGCTTAGGAGAGGGGCTGAATGAGCAGTTCTTC
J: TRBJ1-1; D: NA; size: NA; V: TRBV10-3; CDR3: CAISESVEAFF; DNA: TGTGCCATCAGTGAGTCCGTTGAAGCTTTCTTT